This T cell receptor (beta chain) is from a study of blood T cell repertoires in COVID-19. Study details: Sites in the United States, Italy and Spain provided acute and convalescent COVID-19 samples. PBMCs, B-cell-depleted T cells, or T cells provided the cDNA or gDNA that made up the material.

The CDR3 contains 14 residues. V lost 1 base, J lost 2 bases, and 8 bases lay in between. Germline values: CDR1 SNHLY, CDR2 FYNNEI. Per the original methods: How many nucleated cells were present was estimated from reference gene primer amplification. The data were produced by immunoSEQ multiplex PCR, yet TCRdb's version contains in-frame clones alone and is incomplete. From that table come the V and J calls and clone size; the DNA was used to work out D and trimming. The data hold over 200,000 clones, with around 87% observed a single time. This rearrangement joins TRBV2 to TRBJ2-5; tentative D call: TRBD1 (5 bases). The sample consisted of peripheral blood. This TCR derives from a woman aged 50 to 65 with acute or convalescent COVID-19. In DNA form, the CDR3 reads TGTGCCAGCAGTGAAGGGACAACTCAAGAGACCCAGTACTTC. It yields the protein CASSEGTTQETQYF.